Below, 27 T cell receptor beta chains from the same sample are listed, as sequenced in a study of T cells in Graves' hyperthyroidism and ophthalmopathy. What was amplified from RNA transcripts were TCR beta CDR3 regions. When the TCR CDR3 underwent first-round RT-PCR, the HTBI primer set was used. TCRdb recomputed calls from the multiplex PCR reads with MiXCR, one row per CDR3 protein. The table records tens of thousands of distinct CDR3 sequences, around 48% of them present only once. Specimen: peripheral blood or thyroid tissue (not recorded which). The receptors come from a woman between 50 and 59 years old with Graves' hyperthyroidism.

The rearrangement uses TRBV20-1 and TRBJ1-6, with D hard to call. Trimming removed 6 bases at V and 10 bases at J, with 19 bases between. Germline assignment: CDR1 DFQATT and CDR2 SNEGSKA (reference sequence). The CDR3 has 14 amino acids. CDR3 DNA: TGCAGTGCCGACCATCTCCGGCCGGGGTCACCCCTCCACTTT. This gives the protein CSADHLRPGSPLHF.

This clonotype has ten or more counts. This may be a read error: a much more frequent sequence differs by one nucleotide. The chain links TRBV4-1 to TRBJ1-2; D gene uncertain. The germline V and J ends were trimmed by 0 bases and 8 bases, with 10 bases remaining between them. CDR1 is MGHRA and CDR2 is YSYEKL in the germline V gene. The CDR3 sequence is 13 residues long. The CDR3 DNA reads TGCGCCAGCAGCCAAGATGAGGGTCGGGGCTACACCTTC. Amino acids: CASSQDEGRGYTF.

The CDR3 loop reads CASSSGLGEGVYSPLHF. In DNA, the CDR3 is TGTGCCAGCAGCTCGGGACTAGGTGAGGGGGTATATTCACCCCTCCACTTT. This chain links TRBV7-9 with TRBJ1-6, with D possibly being TRBD1 (6 bases). This CDR3 spans 17 amino acids. Looked up from germline, CDR1 is SEHNR and CDR2 is FQNEAQ (reference sequence). V was cut by 4 bases and J by 8 bases, with 21 bases left in between.

By proportion, this clonotype is medium-sized. This sequence joins TRBV29-1 and TRBJ1-2, with D possibly matching TRBD1 (5 bases). The V end lost 3 bases, the J end lost 4 bases, and 9 bases lay between the germline ends. CDR1 is SQVTM and CDR2 is ANQGSEA in the germline V gene. The CDR3 length is 12 residues. The CDR3 reads CSVEGTAYGYTF. CDR3 nucleotides: TGCAGCGTTGAGGGGACGGCCTATGGCTACACCTTC.

The sample holds one count of this clonotype. The V gene is TRBV24-1, the J gene TRBJ1-5; possibly TRBD1 for D (6 bases). The germline V and J ends were trimmed by 5 bases and 3 bases, with 10 bases remaining between them. Germline-derived CDR1 and CDR2 are KGHDR and SFDVKD. The CDR3 length is 14 residues. The CDR3 DNA follows: TGTGCCACCAGTGGGGCAGGGGACAATCAGCCCCAGCATTTT. It encodes CATSGAGDNQPQHF.

There are many counts of this clonotype. The chain joins TRBV7-9 to TRBJ1-4; D is unresolved. CDR3 length: 13 amino acids. Germline V lookup: CDR1 SEHNR, CDR2 FQNEAQ (reference sequence). Trimming took 5 bases from V and 3 from J, leaving 7 bases between them. CDR3 coding DNA: TGTGCCAGCAGCCAAGTATCTAATGAAAAACTGTTTTTT. Translating it yields CASSQVSNEKLFF. Combining the CDR3 with reference TRBV7-9 and TRBJ1-4 gives the whole variable domain DTGVSQNPRHKITKRGQNVTFRCDPISEHNRLYWYRQTLGQGPEFLTYFQNEAQLEKSRLLSDRFSAERPKGSFSTLEIQRTEQGDSAMYLCASSQVSNEKLFFGSGTQLSVL.

Notes on this clonotype: Since a much larger clone is just one base distant, this may be a read error. The CDR3 sequence: CAGSPTGSSNQPQHF. The CDR3 bases are TGTGCCGGCAGTCCTACAGGGAGTAGCAATCAGCCCCAGCATTTT. J is TRBJ1-5 and V is TRBV6-1, with D possibly being TRBD1 (6 bases). The germline V gene has CDR1 MNHNS and CDR2 SASEGT. The CDR3 is made up of 15 amino acids.

Comments on this clonotype: One base away lies a much larger clone, so this may be a sequencing read error. The rearrangement joins TRBV28 to TRBJ2-7; D could derive from TRBD1 or TRBD2 (5 bases each). The CDR3 spans 14 residues. V was shortened by 8 bases and J by 1 base, with 15 bases between the two germline ends. Germline lookup yields CDR1 MDHEN and CDR2 SYDVKM. CDR3 bases: TGTGCCAGCCAAGCCCGGGACGATTCCTACGAGCAGTACTTC. As protein: CASQARDDSYEQYF.

This clonotype was picked up many times. The chain carries TRBV20-1 and TRBJ1-1; D is uncertain. The CDR3 totals 14 residues. Germline CDR1 reads DFQATT; CDR2 reads SNEGSKA (reference sequence). The germline V and J ends were trimmed by 0 bases and 7 bases, with 15 bases remaining between them. As DNA, the CDR3 is TGCAGTGCTAGAGATTCTAGGGCCGTCGGTGAAGCTTTCTTT. Translating it yields CSARDSRAVGEAFF.

This clonotype was seen only a few times. The genes are TRBV15 and TRBJ2-2, with 10 bases aligning to TRBD2. This CDR3 spans 16 amino acids. Germline V lookup: CDR1 LNHNV, CDR2 YYDKDF (reference sequence). V trimming: 3 bases; J trimming: 1 base; junction bases outside the gene matches: 2. Here the CDR3 reads CATSSRTSGNTGELFF. DNA for the CDR3: TGTGCCACCAGCAGCCGGACTAGCGGGAACACCGGGGAGCTGTTTTTT.

The CDR3 DNA reads TGTGCCAGCAGTTTGTGGACAAGGGGCTATGGCTACACCTTC. The encoded protein is CASSLWTRGYGYTF. J is TRBJ1-2 and V is TRBV6-2 or TRBV6-3; the D gene is possibly TRBD1 (5 bases). This CDR3 spans 14 amino acids. The germline V gene encodes CDR1 MNHEY and CDR2 SVGEGT. Trimming removed 4 bases from V and 4 bases from J, with 13 bases in between.

This clonotype was seen ten or more times. The CDR3 loop reads CASRKEGNTEAFF. DNA of the CDR3: TGTGCCAGCAGGAAAGAAGGGAACACTGAAGCTTTCTTT. V and J are TRBV28 and TRBJ1-1; D call uncertain. CDR1 and CDR2 from the germline V gene are MDHEN and SYDVKM. The CDR3 spans 13 residues. The V and J ends lost 6 bases and 1 base respectively, with 9 bases between them.

The chain joins TRBV9 to TRBJ1-4, with D maybe TRBD1 (5 bases). CDR1 is SGDLS and CDR2 is YYNGEE in the germline V gene. The CDR3 covers 15 residues. Trimming removed 4 bases at V and 4 bases at J, with 14 bases between. The CDR3 nucleotides are TGTGCCAGCAGCCCCCGGGGCCTCAATAATGAAAAACTGTTTTTT. Translating it yields CASSPRGLNNEKLFF.

This chain links TRBV10-2 with TRBJ2-2, with 13 bases fitting TRBD2. The CDR3 is 15 amino acids. Germline CDR1 WSHSY, CDR2 SAAADI. V lost 7 bases, J lost 5 bases, and 4 bases stayed unmatched. DNA of the CDR3: TGCGCCAGCAACATGGGACTAGCGGGGACCGGGGAGCTGTTTTTT. Protein: CASNMGLAGTGELFF.

A few counts support this clonotype. This sequence joins TRBV7-2 and TRBJ2-7; 8 nucleotides align to TRBD1. The V gene's germline CDR1 is SGHTA and CDR2 FQGNSA. The CDR3 runs 12 residues. J was trimmed by 6 bases and V by 3 bases; bases with no gene match: 1. The CDR3 sequence: CASSFTGGEQYF. Here the CDR3 DNA reads TGTGCCAGCAGCTTCACAGGGGGCGAGCAGTACTTC.

This chain uses TRBV7-2 with TRBJ2-7, with 16 bases fitting TRBD2. J lost 4 bases, V lost 5 bases, and 5 bases had no gene match. Germline CDR1 SGHTA, CDR2 FQGNSA. The CDR3 extends over 16 amino acids. For the CDR3, the DNA is TGTGCCAGCAGCGAGGGACTAGCGGGAGGGGTATACGAGCAGTACTTC. This encodes CASSEGLAGGVYEQYF.

The chain combines TRBV28 with TRBJ2-5, with D perhaps being TRBD1 or TRBD2 (6 bases each). CDR3 length: 14 residues. The V gene lost 5 bases and the J gene lost 4 bases, with 14 bases spanning the gap. Germline CDR1 reads MDHEN; CDR2 reads SYDVKM. As DNA, the CDR3 is TGTGCCAGCAGTAGCCGTGGGGGGCGAGAGACCCAGTACTTC. Its protein is CASSSRGGRETQYF.

Ten or more counts support this clonotype. The CDR3 DNA reads TGCAGTGCTAGAAACGGACTAGCGGGCTCCTACGAGCAGTACTTC. It codes for CSARNGLAGSYEQYF. This sequence joins TRBV20-1 and TRBJ2-7; 11 bases match TRBD2. The junction had 3 bases not matched to a gene; V was cut back by 2 bases and J by 0 bases. There are 15 residues in the CDR3. CDR1 and CDR2 (germline): DFQATT, SNEGSKA (reference sequence).

This clonotype was seen more than once but under ten times. The chain is built from TRBV10-3 and TRBJ2-5; 7 bases are a match to TRBD2. The ends lost 10 bases at V and 2 bases at J; junction bases unmatched: 13. In germline, CDR1 is ENHRY, CDR2 SYGVKD. CDR3 length: 15 amino acids. In DNA, the CDR3 is TGTGCCAGCGGGCACGCGGGAGTTAGACAAGAGACCCAGTACTTC. Translation: CASGHAGVRQETQYF.

This clonotype was picked up many times. V usage is TRBV7-9 and J usage is TRBJ2-2; the D gene is possibly TRBD2 (6 bases). Trimming removed 5 bases from V and 6 bases from J, with 16 bases in between. CDR1 is SEHNR and CDR2 is FQNEAQ in the germline V gene (reference sequence). The CDR3 has 15 amino acids. CDR3 sequence reads: CASSPVWREAGELFF. CDR3 nucleotide sequence: TGTGCCAGCAGCCCTGTTTGGCGGGAAGCCGGGGAGCTGTTTTTT.

This clonotype occurred many times. The V and J genes are TRBV28 and TRBJ1-4; D unresolved. Germline CDR1 MDHEN, CDR2 SYDVKM. This CDR3 region has 14 residues. V was cut by 1 base and J by 11 bases, with 14 bases left in between. The CDR3 spells CASSLLAAAEKLFF. The CDR3 bases are TGTGCCAGCAGTTTATTGGCAGCCGCTGAGAAACTGTTTTTT.

This clonotype was recorded many times. The CDR3 loop reads CASSNSPRTVSGNTIYF. The CDR3 coding sequence is TGTGCCAGCAGTAACTCTCCACGGACGGTCTCTGGAAACACCATATATTTT. This chain connects TRBV12-3 or TRBV12-4 to TRBJ1-3; no clear D gene. CDR3 size: 17 residues. V dropped 5 bases and J dropped 0 bases, with 17 bases sitting between them.

This rearrangement joins TRBV4-1 to TRBJ1-2, with 8 bases that match TRBD1. V was pared by 4 bases and J by 13 bases, with 5 bases of the junction left unmatched. This CDR3 has 11 amino acids. Germline lookup yields CDR1 MGHRA and CDR2 YSYEKL. The CDR3 loop reads CASSRQGIFTF. CDR3 sequence (DNA): TGCGCCAGCAGCCGACAGGGGATATTCACCTTC.

This chain connects TRBV20-1 to TRBJ2-7; TRBD1 matches 8 bases. Near its end, the DNA agrees better with TRBJ2-5, so the J call may be wrong. The CDR3 spans 15 residues. Germline V CDR1 and CDR2: DFQATT, SNEGSKA (reference sequence). This CDR3 reads CSAIDRGVAEETQYF. For the CDR3, the DNA is TGCAGTGCTATCGACAGGGGAGTAGCGGAAGAGACCCAGTACTTC.

The chain links TRBV29-1 to TRBJ1-2; D remains unclear. Trimming took 8 bases from V and 5 from J, leaving 12 bases between them. This CDR3 region has 11 residues. From germline, CDR1 is SQVTM and CDR2 ANQGSEA. CDR3 in amino acids: CSLPLNYGYTF. CDR3 nucleotide sequence: TGCAGCTTACCCCTGAATTATGGCTACACCTTC.

This clonotype was counted at least ten times. J is TRBJ2-7 and V is TRBV6-2 or TRBV6-3; TRBD2 aligns across 7 bases. The CDR3 is 15 amino acids. Germline CDR1 and CDR2: MNHEY and SVGEGT. The junction had 13 bases not matched to a gene; V was cut back by 6 bases and J by 5 bases. In DNA, the CDR3 is TGTGCCAGCAGCATTAGTAGCCGGGAGGTCGACGAGCAGTACTTC. Its translation: CASSISSREVDEQYF.

This clonotype was seen a handful of times. The chain is built from TRBV9 and TRBJ2-5; D may match TRBD1 or TRBD2 (5 bases each). Trimming shortened V by 1 base and J by 2 bases, and 12 bases separated the two germline ends. Germline loops: CDR1 SGDLS, CDR2 YYNGEE. The CDR3 has 15 residues. The CDR3 sequence is CASSVQDWGQETQYF. The CDR3 DNA follows: TGTGCCAGCAGCGTACAGGACTGGGGGCAAGAGACCCAGTACTTC.